The present TCR beta chain was sequenced within a study of blood T cell repertoires in COVID-19. Study-wide background: Specimens from acute and convalescent COVID-19 originated in the United States, Italy and Spain. Nucleic acid was either cDNA or gDNA, and it came from T cells, B-cell-depleted T cells, or PBMCs.

Germline assignment: CDR1 KGHDR and CDR2 SFDVKD. This CDR3 comprises 14 residues. Trimming took off 5 bases at V and 6 bases at J, with 14 bases between the two ends. Original handling: Reference gene primer amplification in the assay estimated nucleated cell counts. The method was immunoSEQ multiplex PCR; TCRdb's version includes in-frame clones alone and lacks a portion of them. The DNA was the basis for D and trimming; V, J and clone size are from that table. The table lists about 42,000 clones, roughly 90% of them singletons. What was sequenced was peripheral blood. This TCR was recovered from a man in his sixties or seventies with active COVID-19. V gene TRBV24-1 combines with J gene TRBJ2-3, with D tentatively TRBD2 (6 bases). The CDR3 region has the DNA TGTGCCACCAGTGGTCACGGGAGATCGGATACGCAGTATTTT. This codes for CATSGHGRSDTQYF.